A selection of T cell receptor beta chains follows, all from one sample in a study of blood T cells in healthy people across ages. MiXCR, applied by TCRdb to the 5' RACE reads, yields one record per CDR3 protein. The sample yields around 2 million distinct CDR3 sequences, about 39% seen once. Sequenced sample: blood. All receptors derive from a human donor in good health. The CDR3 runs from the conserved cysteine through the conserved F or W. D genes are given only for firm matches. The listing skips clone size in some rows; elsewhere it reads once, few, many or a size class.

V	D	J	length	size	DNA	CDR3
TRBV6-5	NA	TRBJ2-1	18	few	TGTGCCAGCAGTTACTCGAGGGCCGAGGACCGGGGGTACAATGAGCAGTTCTTC	CASSYSRAEDRGYNEQFF
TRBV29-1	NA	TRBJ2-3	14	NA	TGCAGCGTTGGAAGTGTATTGAGAGCAGATACGCAGTATTTT	CSVGSVLRADTQYF
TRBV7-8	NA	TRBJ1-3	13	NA	TGTGCCAGCAGTAAAGCGGACGGAAACACCATATATTTT	CASSKADGNTIYF
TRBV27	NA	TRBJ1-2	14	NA	TGTGCCAGCAGTTTCGAGGGGGGCGACTATGGCTACACCTTC	CASSFEGGDYGYTF
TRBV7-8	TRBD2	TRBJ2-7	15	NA	TGTGCCACCTACCCGACTAGCGGGGGGGCCCGCGAGCAGTACTTC	CATYPTSGGAREQYF
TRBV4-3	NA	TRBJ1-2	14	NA	TGCGCCAGCAGCATGGATAGGACCCCCGGTGGCTACACCTTC	CASSMDRTPGGYTF
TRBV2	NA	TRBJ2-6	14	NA	TGTGCCATATCAACAGGGCCCGGGGCCAACGTCCTGACTTTC	CAISTGPGANVLTF
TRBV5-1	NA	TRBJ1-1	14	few	TGCGCCAGCACCCGAGGAGGGGTGAACACTGAAGCTTTCTTT	CASTRGGVNTEAFF
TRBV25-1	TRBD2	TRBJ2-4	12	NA	TGTGCCAGCAGTGATGGGACTAAGCCAGTGTACTTC	CASSDGTKPVYF
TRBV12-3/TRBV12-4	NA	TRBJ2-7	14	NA	TGTGCCGGCAACCGCGACAGCAGAGCCTACGAGCAGTACTTC	CAGNRDSRAYEQYF
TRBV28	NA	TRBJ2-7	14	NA	TGTGCCAGCAGGCCCATAAGGAAAAACTACGAGCAGTACTTC	CASRPIRKNYEQYF
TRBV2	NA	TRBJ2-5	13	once	TGTGCCAGCAGACTACACGAACAAGAGACCCAGTACTTC	CASRLHEQETQYF
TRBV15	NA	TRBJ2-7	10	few	TGTGCCACCAGGCATTACGAGCAGTACTTC	CATRHYEQYF
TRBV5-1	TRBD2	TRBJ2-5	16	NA	TGCACCAGCAGCTCGGGACTAGCGTCATTTCAAGAGACCCAGTACTTC	CTSSSGLASFQETQYF
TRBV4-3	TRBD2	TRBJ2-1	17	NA	TGCGCCAGCAGCCAAGAAGGCGAGACTAGCGGGGGGGCGGAGCAGGTCTTC	CASSQEGETSGGAEQVF
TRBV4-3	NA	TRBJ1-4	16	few	TGCGCCAGCAGCCGACAAATGACAGGAGAGACCGAAAAACTGTTTTTT	CASSRQMTGETEKLFF
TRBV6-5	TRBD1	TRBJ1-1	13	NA	TGTGCCAGCAGTTCTGACAGGGATCGGCCAGCTTTCTTT	CASSSDRDRPAFF
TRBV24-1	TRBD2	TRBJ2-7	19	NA	TGTGCCACCAGTGACCCCTTACCGACTAGCGGGGGCATCTACAATGAGCAGTACTTC	CATSDPLPTSGGIYNEQYF
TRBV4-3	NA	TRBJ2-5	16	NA	TGCGCCAGCAGCCAAGATCACGCCGGGATCCAAGAGACCCAGTACTTC	CASSQDHAGIQETQYF
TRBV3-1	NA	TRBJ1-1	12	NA	TGTGCCAGCAGCCAAGTTGCAGGGCCGACTTTCTTT	CASSQVAGPTFF
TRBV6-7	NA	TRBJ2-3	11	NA	TGTGCCAGACAAAGGGCAGATACGCAGTATTTT	CARQRADTQYF
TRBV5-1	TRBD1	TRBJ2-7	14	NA	TGCGCCAGCAGCTACGGACAGGGGGTCGGCGAGCAGTACTTC	CASSYGQGVGEQYF
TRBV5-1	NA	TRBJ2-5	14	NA	TGCGCCAGCAGCTTTACCCGCCCCCAAGAGACCCAGTACTTC	CASSFTRPQETQYF
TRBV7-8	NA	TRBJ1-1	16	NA	TGTGCCAGCAGCCAATGGGCAGGACAGCAGAACACTGAAGCTTTCTTT	CASSQWAGQQNTEAFF
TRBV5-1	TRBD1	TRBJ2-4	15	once	TGCGCCAGCAGCTCCGGACAGGGGGCGCTTTGGGAGCAGTACTTC	CASSSGQGALWEQYF
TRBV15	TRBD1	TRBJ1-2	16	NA	TGTGCCACCAGCAGAGAGAAGGACAGGGTTTATGCTGGCTACACCTTC	CATSREKDRVYAGYTF
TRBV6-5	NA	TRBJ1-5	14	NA	TGTGCCAGCAGTCCCACGGACCGAGATCAGCCCCAGCATTTT	CASSPTDRDQPQHF
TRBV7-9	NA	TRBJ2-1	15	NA	TGTGCCAGCAGCTTACGGGACTCCTTGGAGAATGAGCAGTTCTTC	CASSLRDSLENEQFF
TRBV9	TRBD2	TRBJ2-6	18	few	TGTGCCAGCAGCGTCGGGGAGCGGGGGGCCCCTGGGGCCAACGTCCTGACTTTC	CASSVGERGAPGANVLTF
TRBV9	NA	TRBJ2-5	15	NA	TGTGCCAGCAGTGTGGACAGCAGGTCCTACAATGAGCAGTACTTC	CASSVDSRSYNEQYF
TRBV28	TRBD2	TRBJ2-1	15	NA	TGTGCCAGCAGTTATCTAGCGGGGGGGCCTTTTGAGCAGTTCTTC	CASSYLAGGPFEQFF
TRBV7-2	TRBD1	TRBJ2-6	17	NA	TGTGCCAGCAGCCCCCGGGACAGGGGCGCTGGGGCCAACGTCCTGACTTTC	CASSPRDRGAGANVLTF
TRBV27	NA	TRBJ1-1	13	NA	TGTGCCAGCAGTTTATCAGGGATTCCTGAAGCTTTCTTT	CASSLSGIPEAFF
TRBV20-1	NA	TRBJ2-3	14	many	TGCAGTGCTAGAGATCTAGGATACACAGATACGCAGTATTTT	CSARDLGYTDTQYF
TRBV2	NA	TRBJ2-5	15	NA	TGTGCCAGCAGTGAAAAGCCGACAGCCCAAGAGACCCAGTACTTC	CASSEKPTAQETQYF
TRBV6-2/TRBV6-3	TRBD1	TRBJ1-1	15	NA	TGTGCCAGCGGCCTCAAACAGGGGGCAAGCACTGAAGCTTTCTTT	CASGLKQGASTEAFF
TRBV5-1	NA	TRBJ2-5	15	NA	TGCGCCAGCAGCGACGGGGGCAGGGGATTCGAGACCCAGTACTTC	CASSDGGRGFETQYF
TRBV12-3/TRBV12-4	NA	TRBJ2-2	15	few	TGTGCCAGCAGTTTTTGGCGCTCGAACACCGGGGAGCTGTTTTTT	CASSFWRSNTGELFF
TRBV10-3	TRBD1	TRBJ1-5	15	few	TGTGCCATCAGCCAGGGACAGGGTCCGGGTCAGCCCCAGCATTTT	CAISQGQGPGQPQHF
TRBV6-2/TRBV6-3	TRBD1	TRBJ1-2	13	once	TGTGCCAGCAGTTACTTGGGACAGGCCGGCTACACCTTC	CASSYLGQAGYTF
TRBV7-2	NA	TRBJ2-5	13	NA	TGTGCCAGCACCCGAGGTGGGGGGAGGAAGCAGTACTTC	CASTRGGGRKQYF
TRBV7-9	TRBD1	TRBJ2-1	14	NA	TGTGCCAGCGAGGGACAGGTAGTCTACAATGAGCAGTTCTTC	CASEGQVVYNEQFF